This TCR beta chain was found in a study of blood T cell repertoires in COVID-19. Study-level background: Collection of acute and convalescent COVID-19 samples took place in the United States, Italy and Spain. Sources were T cells, B-cell-depleted T cells, or PBMCs; the material itself was cDNA or gDNA.

Germline lookup yields CDR1 SGHRS and CDR2 YFSETQ. Losses at the gene ends were 2 bases for V and 0 bases for J; bases not matched to a gene: 7. The CDR3 has 17 residues. Original processing methods: Nucleated cell number was recorded as an estimate derived from reference gene primer amplification. Generated by immunoSEQ multiplex PCR, the TCRdb table keeps only in-frame clones and is missing some. V, J and clone size derive from that table, while D and trimming were established from the DNA sequence. The sample lists some 45,000 clones, more than 70% occurring once. What was sequenced was peripheral blood. The TCR was taken from a human donor in a cohort sampled during active COVID-19. The chain has TRBV5-1 and TRBJ2-3; 9 nucleotides match TRBD2. The DNA for the CDR3 is TGCGCCAGCAGCTTATTAGCGGGGGCCCTTAGCACAGATACGCAGTATTTT. Translation gives CASSLLAGALSTDTQYF.